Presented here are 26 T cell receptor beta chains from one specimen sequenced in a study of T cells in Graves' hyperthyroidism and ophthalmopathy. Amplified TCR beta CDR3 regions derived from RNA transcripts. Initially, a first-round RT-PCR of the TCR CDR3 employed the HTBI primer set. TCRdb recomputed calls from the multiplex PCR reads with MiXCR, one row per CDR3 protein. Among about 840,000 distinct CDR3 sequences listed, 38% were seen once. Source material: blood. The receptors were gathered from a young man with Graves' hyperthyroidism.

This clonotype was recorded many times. In nucleotides, the CDR3 is TGTGCCAGCAGGCGTCAAGAGACCCAGTACTTC. It encodes CASRRQETQYF. The chain recombines TRBV2 with TRBJ2-5; D not certain. The CDR3 is 11 amino acids. The germline gives CDR1 SNHLY, CDR2 FYNNEI. The V end lost 6 bases, the J end lost 2 bases, and 4 bases lay between the germline ends. Combining the CDR3 with reference TRBV2 and TRBJ2-5 gives the whole variable domain EPEVTQTPSHQVTQMGQEVILRCVPISNHLYFYWYRQILGQKVEFLVSFYNNEISEKSEIFDDQFSVERPDGSNFTLKIRSTKLEDSAMYFCASRRQETQYFGPGTRLLVL.

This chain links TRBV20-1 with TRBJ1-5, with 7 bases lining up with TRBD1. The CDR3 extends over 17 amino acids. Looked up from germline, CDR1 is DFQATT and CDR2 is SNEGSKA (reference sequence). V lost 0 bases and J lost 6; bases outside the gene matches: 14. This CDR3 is CSARDGRAGGGSQPQHF. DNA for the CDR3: TGCAGTGCTAGAGATGGAAGGGCAGGGGGAGGCAGTCAGCCCCAGCATTTT.

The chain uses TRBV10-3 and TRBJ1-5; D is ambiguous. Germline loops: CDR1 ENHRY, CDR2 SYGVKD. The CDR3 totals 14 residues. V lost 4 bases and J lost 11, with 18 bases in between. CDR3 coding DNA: TGTGCCATCAGTGCAGCAGTAGGAATCGAGACCCAGCATTTT. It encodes CAISAAVGIETQHF.

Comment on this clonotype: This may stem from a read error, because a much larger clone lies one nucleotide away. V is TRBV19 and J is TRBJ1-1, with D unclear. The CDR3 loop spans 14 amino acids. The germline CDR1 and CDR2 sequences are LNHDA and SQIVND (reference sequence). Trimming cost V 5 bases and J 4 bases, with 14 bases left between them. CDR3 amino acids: CASSPRGVLTEAFF. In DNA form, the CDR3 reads TGTGCCAGTAGTCCCCGGGGAGTGCTCACTGAAGCTTTCTTT.

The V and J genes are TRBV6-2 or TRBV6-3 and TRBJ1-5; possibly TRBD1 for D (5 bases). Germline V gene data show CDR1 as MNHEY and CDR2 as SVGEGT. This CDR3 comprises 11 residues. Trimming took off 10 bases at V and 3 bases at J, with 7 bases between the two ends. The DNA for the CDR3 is TGTGCCACGGGGGTCAATCAGCCCCAGCATTTT. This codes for CATGVNQPQHF.

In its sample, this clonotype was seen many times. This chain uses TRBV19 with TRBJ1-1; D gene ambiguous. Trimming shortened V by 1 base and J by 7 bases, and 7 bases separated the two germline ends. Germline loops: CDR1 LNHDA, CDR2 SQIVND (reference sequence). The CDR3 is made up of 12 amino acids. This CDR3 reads CASSIGVSEAFF. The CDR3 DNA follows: TGTGCCAGTAGTATAGGAGTAAGTGAAGCTTTCTTT.

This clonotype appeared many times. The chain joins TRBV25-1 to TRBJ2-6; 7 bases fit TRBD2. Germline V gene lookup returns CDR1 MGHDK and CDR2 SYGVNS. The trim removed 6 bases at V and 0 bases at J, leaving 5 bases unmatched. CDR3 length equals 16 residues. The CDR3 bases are TGTGCCAGCAGACTAGCGTCTAGCTCTGGGGCCAACGTCCTGACTTTC. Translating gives CASRLASSSGANVLTF. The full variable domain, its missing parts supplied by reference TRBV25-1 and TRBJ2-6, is EADIYQTPRYLVIGTGKKITLECSQTMGHDKMYWYQQDPGMELHLIHYSYGVNSTEKGDLSSESTVSRIRTEHFPLTLESARPSHTSQYLCASRLASSSGANVLTFGAGSRLTVL.

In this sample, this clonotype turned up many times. CDR3 in DNA: TGTGCCAGCAGTACCCGATCAGGGTTCGGCTACACCTTC. Translated, it gives CASSTRSGFGYTF. The gene calls are TRBV12-3 or TRBV12-4 and TRBJ1-2; the D gene is possibly TRBD1 (5 bases). The V and J ends lost 5 bases and 8 bases respectively, with 15 bases between them. There are 13 residues in the CDR3.

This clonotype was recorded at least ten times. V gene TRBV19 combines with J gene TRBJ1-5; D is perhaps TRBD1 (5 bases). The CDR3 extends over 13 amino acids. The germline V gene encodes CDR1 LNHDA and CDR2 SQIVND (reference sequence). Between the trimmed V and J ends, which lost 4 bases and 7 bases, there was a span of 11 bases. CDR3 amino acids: CASSNEGNQPQHF. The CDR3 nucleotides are TGTGCCAGTAGTAATGAGGGGAACCAGCCCCAGCATTTT.

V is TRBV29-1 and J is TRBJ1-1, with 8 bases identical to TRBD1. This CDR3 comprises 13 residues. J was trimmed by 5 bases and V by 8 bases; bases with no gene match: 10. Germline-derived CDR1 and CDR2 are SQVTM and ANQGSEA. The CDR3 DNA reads TGCAGCAGTTCAGGGGGCCGAGGGACTGAAGCTTTCTTT. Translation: CSSSGGRGTEAFF.

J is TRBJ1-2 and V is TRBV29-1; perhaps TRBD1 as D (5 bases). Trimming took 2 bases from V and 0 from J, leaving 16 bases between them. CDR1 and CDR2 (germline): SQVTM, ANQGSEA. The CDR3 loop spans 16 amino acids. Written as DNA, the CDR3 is TGCAGCGTTGAAACTTTATCGGGGCCCCCTAACTATGGCTACACCTTC. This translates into CSVETLSGPPNYGYTF.

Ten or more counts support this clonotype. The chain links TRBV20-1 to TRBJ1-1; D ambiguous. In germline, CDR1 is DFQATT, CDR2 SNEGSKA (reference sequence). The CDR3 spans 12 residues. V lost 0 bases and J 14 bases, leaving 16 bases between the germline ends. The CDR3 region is CSARDRYSVRFF. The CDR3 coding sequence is TGCAGTGCTAGAGATCGTTACAGTGTAAGGTTCTTT.

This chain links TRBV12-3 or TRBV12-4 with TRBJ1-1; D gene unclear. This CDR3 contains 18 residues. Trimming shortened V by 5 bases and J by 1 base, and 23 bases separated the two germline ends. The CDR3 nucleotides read TGTGCCAGCAGTCCAACCACTGACACCTTAGGAAAGAACACTGAAGCTTTCTTT. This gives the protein CASSPTTDTLGKNTEAFF.

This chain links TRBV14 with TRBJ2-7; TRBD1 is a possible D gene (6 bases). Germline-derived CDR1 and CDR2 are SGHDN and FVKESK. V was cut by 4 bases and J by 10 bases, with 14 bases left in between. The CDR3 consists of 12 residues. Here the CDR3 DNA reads TGTGCCAGCAGCCGTATGACAGGTATCCAGTACTTC. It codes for CASSRMTGIQYF.

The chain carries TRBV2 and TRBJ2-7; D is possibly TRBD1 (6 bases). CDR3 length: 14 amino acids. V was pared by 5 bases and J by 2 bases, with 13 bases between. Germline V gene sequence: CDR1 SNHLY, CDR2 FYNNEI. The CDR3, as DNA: TGTGCCAGCAGTCCCTTTACAGGGCCCTACGAGCAGTACTTC. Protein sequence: CASSPFTGPYEQYF.

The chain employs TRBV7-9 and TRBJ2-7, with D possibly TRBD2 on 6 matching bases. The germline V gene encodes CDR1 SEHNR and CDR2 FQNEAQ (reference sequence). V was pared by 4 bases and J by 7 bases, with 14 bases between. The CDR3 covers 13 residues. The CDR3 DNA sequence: TGTGCCAGCAGCTCGGACGGGGGTGGAGAGCAGTACTTC. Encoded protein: CASSSDGGGEQYF.

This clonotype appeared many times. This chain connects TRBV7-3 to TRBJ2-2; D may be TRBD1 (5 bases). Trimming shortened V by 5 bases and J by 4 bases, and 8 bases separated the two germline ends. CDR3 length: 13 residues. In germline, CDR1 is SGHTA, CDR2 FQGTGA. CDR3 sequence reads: CASSRDSTGELFF. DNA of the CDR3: TGTGCCAGCAGCCGCGACAGCACCGGGGAGCTGTTTTTT.

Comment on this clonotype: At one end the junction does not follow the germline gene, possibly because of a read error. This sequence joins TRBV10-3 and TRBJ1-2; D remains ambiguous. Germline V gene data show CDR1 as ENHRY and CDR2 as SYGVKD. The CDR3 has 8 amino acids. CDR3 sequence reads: CALSGYTF. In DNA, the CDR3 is TGTGCCCTCAGTGGCTACACCTTC.

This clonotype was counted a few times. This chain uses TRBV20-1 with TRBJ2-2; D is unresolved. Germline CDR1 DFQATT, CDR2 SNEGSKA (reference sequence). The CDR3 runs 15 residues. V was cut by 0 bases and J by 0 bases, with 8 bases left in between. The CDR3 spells CSARDWAANTGELFF. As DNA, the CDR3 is TGCAGTGCTAGAGATTGGGCCGCGAACACCGGGGAGCTGTTTTTT.

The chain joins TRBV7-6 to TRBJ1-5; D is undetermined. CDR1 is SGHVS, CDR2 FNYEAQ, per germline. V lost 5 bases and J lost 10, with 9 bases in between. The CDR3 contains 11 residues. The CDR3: CASSPTGPQHF. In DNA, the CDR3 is TGTGCCAGCAGCCCCACTGGACCCCAGCATTTT.

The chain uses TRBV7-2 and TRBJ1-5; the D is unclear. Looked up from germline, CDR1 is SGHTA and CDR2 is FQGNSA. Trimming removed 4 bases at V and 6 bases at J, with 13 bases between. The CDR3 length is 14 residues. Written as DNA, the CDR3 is TGTGCCAGCAGCTCCTTAGTCTCGGGTCAGCCCCAGCATTTT. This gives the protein CASSSLVSGQPQHF.

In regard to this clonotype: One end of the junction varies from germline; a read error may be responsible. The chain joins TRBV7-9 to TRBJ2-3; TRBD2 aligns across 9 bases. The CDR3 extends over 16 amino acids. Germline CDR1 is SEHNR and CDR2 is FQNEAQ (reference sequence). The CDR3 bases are TGTGCCAGCGGCTTGCAGGGCGCGGGGGGGCCAGATACGCAGTATTTT. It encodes CASGLQGAGGPDTQYF.

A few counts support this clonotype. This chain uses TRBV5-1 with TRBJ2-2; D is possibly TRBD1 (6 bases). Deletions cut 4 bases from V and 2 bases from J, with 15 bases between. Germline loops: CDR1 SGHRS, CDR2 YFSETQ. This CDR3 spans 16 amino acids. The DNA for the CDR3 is TGCGCCAGCAGCCTTGACAGGCCCTCTAACACCGGGGAGCTGTTTTTT. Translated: CASSLDRPSNTGELFF.

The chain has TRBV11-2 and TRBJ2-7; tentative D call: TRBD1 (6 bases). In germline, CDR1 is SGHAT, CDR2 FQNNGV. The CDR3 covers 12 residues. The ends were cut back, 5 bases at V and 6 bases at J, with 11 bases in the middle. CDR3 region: CASSGRGSEQYF. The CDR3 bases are TGTGCCAGCAGCGGCAGGGGTTCCGAGCAGTACTTC.

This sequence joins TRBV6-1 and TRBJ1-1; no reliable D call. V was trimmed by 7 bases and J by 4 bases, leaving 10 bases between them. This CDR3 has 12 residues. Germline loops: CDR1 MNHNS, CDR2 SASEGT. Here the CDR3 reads CASTRPPTEAFF. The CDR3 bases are TGTGCCAGCACTCGCCCTCCCACTGAAGCTTTCTTT.

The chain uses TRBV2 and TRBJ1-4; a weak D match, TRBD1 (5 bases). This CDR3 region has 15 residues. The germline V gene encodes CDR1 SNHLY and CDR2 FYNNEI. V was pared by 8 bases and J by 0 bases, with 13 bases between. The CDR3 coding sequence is TGTGCCAGCGATGGGACCGGTGCAACTAATGAAAAACTGTTTTTT. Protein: CASDGTGATNEKLFF.